The source of this T cell receptor beta chain is a study of T-cell reconstitution after alpha-beta-depleted transplantation in children (dated by TCRdb to the mid-2010s). With respect to the entire study: T-cell immune reconstitution after TCRalphabeta/CD19-depleted allogeneic hematopoietic cell transplantation in children was quantitatively tracked in the study by means of TCR repertoire profiling.

Trimming takes 2 bases from V and 0 bases from J, and the germline ends sit 10 bases apart. The CDR3 spans 14 residues, from the cysteine through the phenylalanine. The entry retains the CDR3 DNA only, 42 bases that are in frame from base 1. CDR1 is given as DFQATT and CDR2 as SNEGSKA, both from the germline V gene (reference sequence). The library was made by PCR. Sequenced using an Illumina HiSeq 2500. To normalize quantification of the TCRbeta repertoire, the TCR libraries were built with molecular barcoding that relied on unique molecular identifiers. TCRdb reanalyzed the raw reads on its own, using fastp at Q25 for trimming and MiXCR for clone calling, and kept in-frame beta chains. Each CDR3 protein appears once, grouped with its most common genes and DNA. The sample table holds hundreds of thousands of distinct CDR3 sequences, of which 15% to 20% were seen once. The ten largest clonotypes hold 1.1% of the sample.

Ten or more counts support this clonotype. The target of this receptor is not known. The record has no base qualities; no much larger clone is one base away. The rearranged chain carries TRBV20-1 and TRBJ1-1, with TRBD1 tentatively as D gene (5 bases match). The sample here was PBMCs from the stem cell graft donor, taken from the stem cell graft. The receptor was derived from a human donor who donated a stem cell graft to a child with acute myeloid leukemia. The CDR3 corresponds to CSARRQLLNTEAFF. The DNA sequence reads TGCAGTGCTAGACGACAGCTTCTGAACACTGAAGCTTTCTTT.